The 28 T cell receptor beta chains in this list originate from one sample, sequenced in a study of OX40 agonist ivuxolimab in advanced cancers. Some clones are missing from TCRdb's copy, which holds only in-frame ones; the method was immunoSEQ multiplex PCR. The sample yields around 86,000 clones, about 91% seen once. Sequenced material: CD4+ or CD8+ T cells sorted from blood, taken in a trial of the OX40 agonist ivuxolimab. All receptors come from an adult with an advanced solid tumor such as melanoma, head and neck, liver or kidney cancer.

The chain employs TRBV9 and TRBJ2-7; 16 bases match TRBD2. The CDR3 is 17 residues long. V gave up 4 bases and J gave up 5 bases; unmatched junction bases: 9. CDR1 and CDR2 (germline): SGDLS, YYNGEE. The CDR3 nucleotides are TGTGCCAGCAGCCCACCCGGGACTAGCGGGAGGGGCAACGAGCAGTACTTC. It codes for CASSPPGTSGRGNEQYF.

Remarks on this clone: At one end the junction does not follow the germline gene, possibly because of a read error. This CDR3 is also generated by other DNA sequences in the sample. J is TRBJ2-6 and V is TRBV5-4, with unresolved D. Germline V CDR1 and CDR2: SGHNT, YYREEE (reference sequence). This CDR3 comprises 15 residues. CDR3 in DNA: TGTGCCAGCAGCTTGCCCGTATCTGGAGCCAACGTCCTGACTTTC. The encoded protein is CASSLPVSGANVLTF.

The chain links TRBV6-6 to TRBJ1-1; D is undetermined. V was shortened by 4 bases and J by 0 bases, with 12 bases between the two germline ends. The CDR3 contains 15 residues. The germline V gene has CDR1 MNHNY and CDR2 SVGAGI (reference sequence). The CDR3 loop is CASSSPAGLNTEAFF. CDR3 in DNA: TGTGCCAGCAGTTCCCCGGCAGGCTTGAACACTGAAGCTTTCTTT.

V is TRBV7-2 and J is TRBJ1-3; D possibly corresponds to TRBD1 (6 bases). The CDR3 runs to 14 residues. V lost 5 bases and J lost 4, with 12 bases in between. Per the germline V gene, CDR1 is SGHTA and CDR2 is FQGNSA. This CDR3 reads CASSAGQSGNTIYF. The CDR3 DNA reads TGTGCCAGCAGCGCAGGACAGTCCGGAAACACCATATATTTT.

DNA of the CDR3: TGTGCCAGCAGCTACGACAGTACCTACGAGCAGTACTTC. This translates into CASSYDSTYEQYF. The rearrangement uses TRBV5-6 and TRBJ2-7; tentative D call: TRBD1 (5 bases). This CDR3 spans 13 amino acids. Trimming took 3 bases from V and 2 from J, leaving 9 bases between them. Per the germline V gene, CDR1 is SGHDT and CDR2 is YYEEEE. The full variable domain, in which reference TRBV5-6 and TRBJ2-7 provide the parts outside the CDR3, is DAGVTQSPTHLIKTRGQQVTLRCSPKSGHDTVSWYQQALGQGPQFIFQYYEEEERQRGNFPDRFSGHQFPNYSSELNVNALLLGDSALYLCASSYDSTYEQYFGPGTRLTVT.

This chain uses TRBV5-4 with TRBJ2-7, with 9 positions matching TRBD2. Trimming cost V 5 bases and J 5 bases; bases outside gene matches: 11. The CDR3 is 15 residues long. Germline V gene data show CDR1 as SGHNT and CDR2 as YYREEE (reference sequence). CDR3 amino acids: CASSLTSGFVNEQYF. The CDR3 DNA follows: TGTGCCAGCAGTTTGACTAGCGGCTTTGTCAACGAGCAGTACTTC.

V and J are TRBV30 and TRBJ2-1; D is unresolved. The ends were cut back, 2 bases at V and 4 bases at J, with 9 bases in the middle. There are 13 residues in the CDR3. Germline CDR1 GTSNPN, CDR2 SVGIG (reference sequence). CDR3 sequence (DNA): TGTGCCTGGAGTCAAGGGCTTTACAATGAGCAGTTCTTC. Translation gives CAWSQGLYNEQFF.

This chain joins TRBV7-9 and TRBJ1-1, with D unclear. Trimming took 1 base from V and 8 from J, leaving 8 bases between them. The CDR3 is 12 amino acids. Germline values: CDR1 SEHNR, CDR2 FQNEAQ (reference sequence). DNA for the CDR3: TGTGCCAGCAGCTTAGGGGATGTAGAAGCTTTCTTT. It codes for CASSLGDVEAFF.

DNA for the CDR3: TGCGCCACACAACTGGACTACTCCTACGAGCAGTACTTC. This codes for CATQLDYSYEQYF. The gene calls are TRBV10-2 and TRBJ2-7; possibly TRBD2 for D (6 bases). The CDR3 has 13 residues. Germline assignment: CDR1 WSHSY and CDR2 SAAADI. V lost 10 bases and J lost 0, with 13 bases in between.

The rearrangement uses TRBV6-1 and TRBJ1-2; 7 nucleotides align to TRBD1. The J segment lost 2 bases and the V segment lost 6 bases, leaving 3 bases of the junction unmatched. The germline gives CDR1 MNHNS, CDR2 SASEGT. The CDR3 contains 13 residues. The CDR3: CASRAGQNYGYTF. As DNA, the CDR3 is TGTGCCAGCAGGGCGGGACAGAACTATGGCTACACCTTC.

The J gene is TRBJ1-5, the V gene TRBV10-2; no definite D call. V was pared by 0 bases and J by 5 bases, with 14 bases between. Looked up from germline, CDR1 is WSHSY and CDR2 is SAAADI. The CDR3 totals 16 residues. CDR3 residues: CASSESAVVGYQPQHF. Here the CDR3 DNA reads TGCGCCAGCAGTGAGTCGGCGGTGGTAGGTTATCAGCCCCAGCATTTT.

The rearrangement joins TRBV2 to TRBJ2-2, with TRBD1 identical over 7 bases. CDR3 length equals 16 residues. Germline loops: CDR1 SNHLY, CDR2 FYNNEI. Unmatched junction bases numbered 8, after V lost 7 bases and J lost 0 bases. In DNA, the CDR3 is TGTGCCAGCACCCAGGGACAGCGCTCGAACACCGGGGAGCTGTTTTTT. Amino acid sequence: CASTQGQRSNTGELFF.

This chain's CDR3 is CASSPAWGQGAYGYTF. CDR3 nucleotides: TGTGCCAGTAGTCCCGCCTGGGGACAGGGGGCCTATGGCTACACCTTC. The chain couples TRBV19 to TRBJ1-2; TRBD1 matches at 12 bases. J was trimmed by 4 bases and V by 5 bases; bases with no gene match: 8. CDR1 and CDR2 from the germline V gene are LNHDA and SQIVND (reference sequence). This CDR3 contains 16 residues.

This clone came up once. The rearrangement joins TRBV19 to TRBJ2-7; TRBD1 aligns across 10 bases. The CDR3 consists of 15 residues. The ends lost 10 bases at V and 3 bases at J; junction bases unmatched: 12. Germline V gene sequence: CDR1 LNHDA, CDR2 SQIVND (reference sequence). The CDR3 is CATRTGGVSFYEQYF. DNA of the CDR3: TGTGCCACCAGGACAGGGGGAGTCTCCTTCTACGAGCAGTACTTC.

Comment on this clone: Other DNA sequences in the sample encode the same CDR3. The chain has TRBV6-5 and TRBJ1-5; D gene unclear. This CDR3 region has 12 residues. In germline, CDR1 is MNHEY, CDR2 SVGAGI. V was cut by 9 bases and J by 2 bases, with 8 bases left in between. The CDR3 here is CASREGNQPQHF. As DNA, the CDR3 is TGTGCCAGTCGTGAGGGCAATCAGCCCCAGCATTTT.

The gene calls are TRBV19 and TRBJ2-1, with D tentatively TRBD1 (6 bases). Germline CDR1 LNHDA, CDR2 SQIVND (reference sequence). V was pared by 3 bases and J by 6 bases, with 21 bases between. The CDR3 consists of 17 residues. The CDR3, as DNA: TGTGCCAGTAGTATTACCGAGACAGGTCAAATACGCAATGAGCAGTTCTTC. Translating it yields CASSITETGQIRNEQFF.

This clone was detected only a few times. The J gene is TRBJ1-1, the V gene TRBV19; D may be TRBD1 (6 bases). The CDR3 sequence is 14 residues long. Germline V gene lookup returns CDR1 LNHDA and CDR2 SQIVND (reference sequence). The germline V and J ends were trimmed by 2 bases and 5 bases, with 12 bases remaining between them. The CDR3 DNA sequence: TGTGCCAGTAGTATAACGGGGGCGAGGACTGAAGCTTTCTTT. Translated: CASSITGARTEAFF.

The V call is TRBV6-1, the J call TRBJ1-5; tentative D call: TRBD1 (5 bases). This CDR3 has 14 amino acids. Between the trimmed V and J ends, which lost 0 bases and 5 bases, there was a span of 8 bases. Germline values: CDR1 MNHNS, CDR2 SASEGT. This CDR3 is CASSEAGGDQPQHF. CDR3 DNA sequence: TGTGCCAGCAGTGAAGCAGGAGGGGATCAGCCCCAGCATTTT.

The genes are TRBV7-2 and TRBJ2-7; D may be TRBD1 (6 bases). Germline CDR1 reads SGHTA; CDR2 reads FQGNSA. V was shortened by 1 base and J by 5 bases, with 18 bases between the two germline ends. The CDR3 totals 16 residues. CDR3 sequence (DNA): TGTGCCAGCAGCTTAGGCCGGACGGCCGCAGGGGACGAGCAGTACTTC. It encodes CASSLGRTAAGDEQYF.

The chain carries TRBV19 and TRBJ1-1; 9 nucleotides match TRBD1. CDR1 is LNHDA and CDR2 is SQIVND in the germline V gene (reference sequence). The ends lost 7 bases at V and 10 bases at J; junction bases unmatched: 10. The CDR3 contains 13 residues. The CDR3 loop reads CASNPRDRVGAFF. For the CDR3, the DNA is TGTGCCAGTAACCCCCGGGACAGGGTAGGAGCTTTCTTT.

This chain joins TRBV5-8 and TRBJ2-5; the D is unclear. CDR1 is SGHTS and CDR2 is YDEGEE in the germline V gene. The CDR3 is 16 amino acids. Trimming pared 0 bases from V and 2 bases from J, leaving 14 bases between. Here the CDR3 reads CASSLGGMAGQETQYF. The DNA of the CDR3 is TGTGCCAGCAGCTTGGGTGGGATGGCAGGACAAGAGACCCAGTACTTC.

The count of this clone is one. J is TRBJ2-5 and V is TRBV5-1; perhaps TRBD2 as D (5 bases). The CDR3 length is 14 residues. Germline CDR1 SGHRS, CDR2 YFSETQ. The V gene lost 0 bases and the J gene lost 1 base, with 7 bases spanning the gap. The CDR3 loop reads CASSLAGIQETQYF. CDR3 coding DNA: TGCGCCAGCAGCTTGGCCGGGATCCAAGAGACCCAGTACTTC. Variable domain in full (rest from reference TRBV5-1 and TRBJ2-5): KAGVTQTPRYLIKTRGQQVTLSCSPISGHRSVSWYQQTPGQGLQFLFEYFSETQRNKGNFPGRFSGRQFSNSRSEMNVSTLELGDSALYLCASSLAGIQETQYFGPGTRLLVL.

The chain has TRBV2 and TRBJ1-1; D is ambiguous. This CDR3 has 14 amino acids. V gave up 5 bases and J gave up 6 bases, with 16 bases separating them. Germline loops: CDR1 SNHLY, CDR2 FYNNEI. The CDR3 reads CASSYNGRRSEAFF. Here the CDR3 DNA reads TGTGCCAGCAGTTATAATGGCAGGAGGTCTGAAGCTTTCTTT.

The chain employs TRBV9 and TRBJ2-3, with 7 bases fitting TRBD1. V lost 4 bases, J lost 2 bases, and 7 bases stayed unmatched. Germline CDR1 is SGDLS and CDR2 is YYNGEE. The CDR3 sequence is 15 residues long. CDR3 coding DNA: TGTGCCAGCAGCCCCCCTGGGACAGCCACAGATACGCAGTATTTT. Protein product: CASSPPGTATDTQYF.

The chain links TRBV7-8 to TRBJ1-5, with D uncertain. This CDR3 has 14 amino acids. The V end was cut by 1 base, the J end by 3 bases, with 7 bases between. Germline V gene sequence: CDR1 SGHVS, CDR2 FQNEAQ. CDR3 region: CASSLVTDNQPQHF. CDR3 DNA: TGTGCCAGCAGCTTAGTAACGGACAATCAGCCCCAGCATTTT.

The CDR3 nucleotides read TGTGCCAGCTCACTCACACAGGGCTCCCAGCCCCAGCATTTT. This codes for CASSLTQGSQPQHF. The rearrangement uses TRBV18 and TRBJ1-5; D possibly corresponds to TRBD1 (6 bases). The CDR3 runs 14 residues. V dropped 4 bases and J dropped 7 bases, with 14 bases sitting between them. Germline values: CDR1 KGHSH, CDR2 LQKENI.

This clone was picked up one time. The V call is TRBV5-1, the J call TRBJ2-3; 10 bases are shared with TRBD2. Germline values: CDR1 SGHRS, CDR2 YFSETQ. Trimming removed 1 base from V and 6 bases from J; junction bases left unmatched: 5. This CDR3 has 15 amino acids. CDR3 loop: CASSLKLAGSDTQYF. The CDR3 DNA sequence: TGCGCCAGCAGCTTGAAACTAGCGGGATCGGATACGCAGTATTTT.

With regard to this clone: Its ends do not fully match the called genes, so a read error is possible. V usage is TRBV4-2 and J usage is TRBJ2-2, with 8 bases aligning to TRBD1. This CDR3 spans 17 amino acids. Germline CDR1 and CDR2: LGHNA and YNFKEQ. The CDR3 DNA is TGTGCCAGCACCCAAGGAGGCGGACAGGGAAGCACCGGGGAGCTGTTTTTT. This codes for CASTQGGGQGSTGELFF.